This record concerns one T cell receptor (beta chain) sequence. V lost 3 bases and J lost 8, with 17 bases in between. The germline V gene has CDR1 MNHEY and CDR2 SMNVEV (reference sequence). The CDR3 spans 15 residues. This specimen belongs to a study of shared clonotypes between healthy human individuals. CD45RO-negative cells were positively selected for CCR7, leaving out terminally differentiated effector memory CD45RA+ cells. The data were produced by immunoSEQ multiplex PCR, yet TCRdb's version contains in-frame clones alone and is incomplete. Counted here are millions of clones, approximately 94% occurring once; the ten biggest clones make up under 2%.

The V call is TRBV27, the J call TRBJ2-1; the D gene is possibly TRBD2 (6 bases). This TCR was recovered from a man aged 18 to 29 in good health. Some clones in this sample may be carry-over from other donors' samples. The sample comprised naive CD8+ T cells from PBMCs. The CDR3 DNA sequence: TGTGCCAGCAGTTTGGAGGGGAGTAGGAAGGATGAGCAGTTCTTC. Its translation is CASSLEGSRKDEQFF.